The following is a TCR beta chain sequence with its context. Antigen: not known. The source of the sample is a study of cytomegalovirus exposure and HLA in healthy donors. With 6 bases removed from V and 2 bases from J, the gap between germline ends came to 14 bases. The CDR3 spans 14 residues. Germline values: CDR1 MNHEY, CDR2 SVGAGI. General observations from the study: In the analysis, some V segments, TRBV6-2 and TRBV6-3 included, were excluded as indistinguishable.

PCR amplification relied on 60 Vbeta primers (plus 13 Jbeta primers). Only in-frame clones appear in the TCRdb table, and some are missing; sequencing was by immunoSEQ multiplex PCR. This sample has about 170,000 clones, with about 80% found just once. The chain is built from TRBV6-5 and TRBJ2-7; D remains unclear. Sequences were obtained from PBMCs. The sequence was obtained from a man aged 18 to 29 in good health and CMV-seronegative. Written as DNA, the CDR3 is TGTGCCAGCAGGCTCACAGTTTCGGCCTACGAGCAGTACTTC. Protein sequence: CASRLTVSAYEQYF.